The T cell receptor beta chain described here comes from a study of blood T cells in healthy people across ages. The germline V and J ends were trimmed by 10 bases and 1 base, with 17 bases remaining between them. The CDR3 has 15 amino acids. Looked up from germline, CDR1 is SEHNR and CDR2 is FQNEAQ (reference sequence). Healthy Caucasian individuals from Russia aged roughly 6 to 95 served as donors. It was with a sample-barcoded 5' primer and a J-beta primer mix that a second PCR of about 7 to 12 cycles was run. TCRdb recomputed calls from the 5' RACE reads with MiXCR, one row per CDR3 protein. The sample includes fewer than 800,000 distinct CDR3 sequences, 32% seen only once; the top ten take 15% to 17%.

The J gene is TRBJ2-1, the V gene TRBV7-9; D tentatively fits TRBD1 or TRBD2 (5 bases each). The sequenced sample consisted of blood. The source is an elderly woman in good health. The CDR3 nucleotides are TGTGCCACCAGGACCGGGGCCACGTCCTACAATGAGCAGTTCTTC. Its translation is CATRTGATSYNEQFF.